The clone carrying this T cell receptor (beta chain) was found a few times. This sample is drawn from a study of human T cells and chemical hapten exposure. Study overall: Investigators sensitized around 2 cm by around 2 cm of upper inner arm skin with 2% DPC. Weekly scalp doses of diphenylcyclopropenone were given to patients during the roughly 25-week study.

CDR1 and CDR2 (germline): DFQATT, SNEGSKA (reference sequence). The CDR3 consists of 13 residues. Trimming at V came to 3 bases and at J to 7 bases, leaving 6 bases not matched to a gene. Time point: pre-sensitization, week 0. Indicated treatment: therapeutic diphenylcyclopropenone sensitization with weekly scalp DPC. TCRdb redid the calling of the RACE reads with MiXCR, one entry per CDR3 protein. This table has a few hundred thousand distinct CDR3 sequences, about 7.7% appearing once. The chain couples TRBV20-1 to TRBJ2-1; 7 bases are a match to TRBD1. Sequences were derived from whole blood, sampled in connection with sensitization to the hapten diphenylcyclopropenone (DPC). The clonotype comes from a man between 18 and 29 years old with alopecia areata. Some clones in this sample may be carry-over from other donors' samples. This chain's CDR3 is CSARPGTANEQFF. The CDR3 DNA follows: TGCAGTGCTAGGCCAGGGACAGCGAATGAGCAGTTCTTC.